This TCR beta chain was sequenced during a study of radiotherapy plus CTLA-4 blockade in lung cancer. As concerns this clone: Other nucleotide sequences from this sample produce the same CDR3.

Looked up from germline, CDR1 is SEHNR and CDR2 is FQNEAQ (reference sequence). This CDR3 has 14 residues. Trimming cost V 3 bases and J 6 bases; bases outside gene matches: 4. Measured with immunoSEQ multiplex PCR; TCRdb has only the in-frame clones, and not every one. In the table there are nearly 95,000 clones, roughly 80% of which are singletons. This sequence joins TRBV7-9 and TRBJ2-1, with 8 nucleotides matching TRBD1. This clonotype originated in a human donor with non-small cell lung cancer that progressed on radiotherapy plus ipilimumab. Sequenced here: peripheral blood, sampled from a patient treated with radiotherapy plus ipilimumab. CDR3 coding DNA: TGTGCCAGCAGCTTCGGGACAGGAGGCAATGAGCAGTTCTTC. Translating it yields CASSFGTGGNEQFF.